This T cell receptor (beta chain) was sequenced for a study of blood T cell repertoires in COVID-19. In its sample, this clone was seen a few times. The assay was immunoSEQ multiplex PCR, and TCRdb's table has in-frame clones only and misses some. The profile covers 100,000 to 150,000 clones, with 80% to 85% appearing a single time and about 4% taken by the ten largest. The germline gives CDR1 LGHDT, CDR2 YNNKEL (reference sequence). CDR3 length: 15 amino acids. J gave up 7 bases and V 5 bases, and 5 bases lay outside the gene matches. The chain combines TRBV3-1 (or the pseudogene TRBV3-2) with TRBJ2-1, with TRBD2 matching over 13 bases. The source material was peripheral blood. The clonotype comes from a woman aged 45-65 years with acute or convalescent COVID-19. CDR3 residues: CASSELAGGPNEQFF. CDR3 DNA: TGTGCCAGCAGCGAACTAGCGGGGGGGCCGAATGAGCAGTTCTTC.